The T cell receptor beta chain under discussion was sequenced for a study of control samples from healthy donors and cancer patients. Sequenced by immunoSEQ multiplex PCR; TCRdb stores in-frame clones only, minus some. This sample has around 250,000 clones; over 75% occur once, and the top ten carry 10% to 15%. Germline CDR1 and CDR2: SGHTA and FQGTGA. V was trimmed by 5 bases and J by 7 bases, leaving 14 bases between them. This CDR3 spans 14 amino acids. This clone was seen a few times. Sequencing was carried out using PBMCs. The sequence was collected from a woman aged 55-75 years with lung cancer. J is TRBJ1-4 and V is TRBV7-3; TRBD1 is a possible D gene (5 bases). In DNA, the CDR3 is TGTGCCAGCAGCCCTTCAGGGTCGGGTGAAAAACTGTTTTTT. The encoded protein is CASSPSGSGEKLFF.